This TCR beta chain emerged from a study of T cells in Graves' hyperthyroidism and ophthalmopathy. General study points: Blood shared most expanded thyroid clonotypes above 0.001. In simple terms, a model built on 13 V-J features told ophthalmopathy apart from stable hyperthyroidism. Model predictions of ophthalmopathy came a median approximately 6 months before onset.

Germline assignment: CDR1 LNHDA and CDR2 SQIVND (reference sequence). The CDR3 is 14 residues long. With respect to this clonotype: No antigen is known for it. The junction shows a germline mismatch at one end, possibly a read error.

There were TCR beta CDR3 regions amplified from RNA transcripts. A first-round RT-PCR of the TCR CDR3 used the HTBI primer set. TCRdb re-analysed the multiplex PCR reads in MiXCR, keeping a single row per CDR3 protein. Of approximately 420,000 distinct CDR3 sequences in the sample, around 14% were seen once. The receptor's source is a woman between 25 and 40 years old with Graves' hyperthyroidism. The sequencing input was blood. The chain couples TRBV19 to TRBJ1-2; D is unclear. In DNA, the CDR3 is TGTGCCAGTACCGAGGCCCGGGTTGGCTATGGCTGCACCTTC. It is translated as CASTEARVGYGCTF. Together with reference TRBV19 and TRBJ1-2, the CDR3 gives the full variable domain: DGGITQSPKYLFRKEGQNVTLSCEQNLNHDAMYWYRQDPGQGLRLIYYSQIVNDFQKGDIAEGYSVSREKKESFPLTVTSAQKNPTAFYLCASTEARVGYGCTFGSGTRLTVV.